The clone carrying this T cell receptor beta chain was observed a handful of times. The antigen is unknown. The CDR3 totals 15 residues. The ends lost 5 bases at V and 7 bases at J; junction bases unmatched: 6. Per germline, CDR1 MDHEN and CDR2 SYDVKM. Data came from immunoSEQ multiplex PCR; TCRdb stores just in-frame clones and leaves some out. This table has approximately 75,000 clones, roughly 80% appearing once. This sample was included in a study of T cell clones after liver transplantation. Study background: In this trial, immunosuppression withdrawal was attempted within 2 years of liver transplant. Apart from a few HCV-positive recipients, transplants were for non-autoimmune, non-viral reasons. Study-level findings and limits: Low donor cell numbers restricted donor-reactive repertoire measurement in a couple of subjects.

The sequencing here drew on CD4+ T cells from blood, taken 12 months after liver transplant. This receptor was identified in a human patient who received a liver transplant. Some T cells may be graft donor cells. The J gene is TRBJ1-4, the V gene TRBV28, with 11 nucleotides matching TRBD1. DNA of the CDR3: TGTGCCAGCAGTCCTCCCGGGACAGGGGGTGAAAAACTGTTTTTT. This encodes CASSPPGTGGEKLFF.